This T cell receptor beta chain was found in a study of CD8 T cells in Susac syndrome (dated by TCRdb to between 2019 and 2020). Looking at the study overall: Repertoire sequencing was used to test whether CD8+ T cell activation and differentiation in Susac syndrome was antigen driven. What the research found in general, with its limitations: The number of individuals in the TCR sequencing and HLA analysis was acknowledged as relatively small.

RNA was extracted using the RNeasy kit, and about 0.45 to 1 ug of the RNA was reverse transcribed with random hexamers. The immunoSEQ multiplex PCR assay, which covers 54 Vbeta and 13 Jbeta segments, was used to amplify TCR beta CDR3 regions. Bias from PCR amplification was corrected by using a synthetic template baseline for primer optimization and for computational correction. As for how the authors treated the data: Reads were annotated to V, D and J genes per IMGT and analyzed with immunoSEQ Analyzer, keeping only productive sequences. To calculate clonality, Shannon entropy was normalized by log2 of the number of productive unique sequences and then subtracted from one. For each patient and control, public and private clones were evaluated within the 100 most prevalent clones. A clone was defined as Susac-specific if it was absent from the healthy and MS cohorts, from about 1,100 published viral clones and from other ImmuneACCESS disease sequences. TCRdb reanalyzed the raw reads on its own, using fastp at Q25 for trimming and MiXCR for clone calling, and kept in-frame beta chains. Rows matching on CDR3 protein sequence are summarized as one entry with the most common DNA and genes. In this record, the V and J calls reflect TCRdb's handling and not the investigators' own analysis. For this sample there are roughly 200,000 distinct CDR3 sequences; about 95% appear just once. The leading ten clones occupy approximately 0.098% of the sample.

CDR1 and CDR2 are drawn from the germline V gene: SQVTM, ANQGSEA. Inclusive of the bounding cysteine and phenylalanine, the CDR3 is 14 residues long. Only the CDR3 part of the read is kept: 42 bases, read in frame from the first base. The germline V and J ends show losses of 6 bases and 1 base respectively, and no gene match explains 8 bases of the junction. Concerning this clonotype itself: Its antigen has not been determined. Base qualities are not at hand, and no much larger clone is one base apart.

Peripheral blood CD8+ and CD4+ T cells from healthy donors, Susac syndrome patients and multiple sclerosis patients were profiled by high-throughput TCR beta sequencing. The healthy donors served as controls matched for age and sex. Bulk CD8+ and CD4+ T cells were purified by magnetic negative isolation, whereas CD8+ TEMRA cells were enriched by FACS. Blood was drawn into EDTA tubes, processed within 24 hours, and PBMCs were isolated by density gradient centrifugation. PBMCs intended for TCR sequencing were cryopreserved in liquid nitrogen and were subsequently thawed in a 37 degrees C water bath. The sorted or isolated CD4+, CD8+ and CD8+ TEMRA cells had a purity of 90% or higher.

The chain uses TRBV29-1 and TRBJ1-2, with 7 central nucleotides matching TRBD1. The TCR comes from a human donor in good health. What was sequenced was CD4+ T cells from PBMCs. This receptor has the CDR3 CSVTDRINNYGYTF. DNA sequence: TGCAGCGTCACGGACAGGATTAATAACTATGGCTACACCTTC.